These T cell receptor beta chains were read from a single sample in a study of T cells expressing NK-cell markers. From its re-call of the 5' RACE reads, TCRdb lists each CDR3 protein once, without DNA. Its table records about 460,000 distinct CDR3 sequences. The source material was blood T cells: a sorted CD56 or NKG2C T cell subset, CD4+ or CD8+ T cells, or bulk PBMC T cells (not recorded which). The receptor source for this set is a woman in her fifties or sixties in good health. Each CDR3 is given with its conserved first and last residue.

v_call	j_call	cdr3_aa
TRBV20-1	TRBJ2-1	CSAREARQSSYNEQFF
TRBV7-9	TRBJ2-1	CASIETTGSYNEQFF
TRBV18	TRBJ2-1	CASSPPRGFNEQFF
TRBV10-3	TRBJ1-4	CAISEGPPTNEKLFF
TRBV20-1	TRBJ2-3	CSADLGLASDTQYF
TRBV20-1	TRBJ2-7	CSAKKGRLAREQYF
TRBV5-1	TRBJ2-2	CASSWDRERNTGELFF
TRBV11-3	TRBJ2-5	CASSFFGSGETQYF
TRBV11-1	TRBJ2-5	CASSLSSGGLVETQYF
TRBV10-2	TRBJ1-5	CASSSVGQTNQPQHF
TRBV12-3/TRBV12-4	TRBJ1-1	CASSRIPGHTKGAFF
TRBV29-1	TRBJ2-3	CSVGPISGAQYF
TRBV10-2	TRBJ2-7	CASSESGGGLRDEQYF
TRBV20-1	TRBJ2-1	CSARAGTSGSFEQFF
TRBV3-1	TRBJ2-3	CASSPEGGRAKTDTQYF
TRBV12-3/TRBV12-4	TRBJ2-6	CASSFYPGLAGGSSGANVLTF
TRBV29-1	TRBJ2-7	CSVKVPGSYEQYF
TRBV2	TRBJ2-3	CASTEILRTDTQYF
TRBV12-3/TRBV12-4	TRBJ2-5	CASSSPGQGKQETQYF
TRBV12-3/TRBV12-4	TRBJ2-2	CASSFRAATGELFF
TRBV9	TRBJ2-1	CASSPRASIHNEQFF
TRBV25-1	TRBJ2-1	CASSGIKNEQFF
TRBV11-3	TRBJ2-1	CATADRLYNEQFF
TRBV29-1	TRBJ1-1	CSHRAGNTEAFF
TRBV6-5	TRBJ2-5	CASSYSETTGVGTQYF
TRBV12-5	TRBJ1-2	CASGFVKDREYGYTF
TRBV4-2	TRBJ2-5	CASSQDRARVSLYF
TRBV29-1	TRBJ2-3	CSVEAGVGDTQYF
TRBV11-1	TRBJ2-2	CASSPRFNTGELFF
TRBV7-3	TRBJ2-3	CASSRQVTDTQYF
TRBV20-1	TRBJ2-5	CSANGVYQETQYF
TRBV7-9	TRBJ1-6	CASSRAVGDSSPLHF
TRBV12-3/TRBV12-4	TRBJ1-2	CASSFSLTPYTF
TRBV6-9	TRBJ2-3	CASSFLGLAGADTQYF
TRBV4-1	TRBJ2-2	CASSLTRGTGELFF
TRBV21-1	TRBJ2-6	CASRIRVWEPGANVLTF
TRBV12-5	TRBJ2-1	CASGLMGSGRDEQFF
TRBV6-4	TRBJ2-2	CASSDSRRSGELFF
TRBV20-1	TRBJ2-5	CSAPSATYQETQYF
TRBV24-1	TRBJ2-5	CAVGRIETQYF
TRBV10-3	TRBJ1-3	CAPLIPAFSGNTIYF